Below, 10 T cell receptor beta chains from the same sample are listed, as sequenced in a study of blood T cell repertoires in COVID-19. Profiled with immunoSEQ multiplex PCR; TCRdb holds only in-frame clones, not every one. The sample includes some 170,000 clones, 80% to 90% seen only once; the top ten take under 13%. Sequenced: peripheral blood. Receptors were obtained from a human donor in a cohort sampled during active COVID-19.

The chain uses TRBV28 and TRBJ1-1; 8 bases are a match to TRBD1. The CDR3 is made up of 16 amino acids. Germline trimming cut 6 bases from V and 0 bases from J; bases unmatched to any gene: 9. Germline V gene sequence: CDR1 MDHEN, CDR2 SYDVKM. The CDR3 nucleotides read TGTGCCAGCAGGGATCGGACAGGGCCTATGAACACTGAAGCTTTCTTT. Protein product: CASRDRTGPMNTEAFF.

This chain links TRBV2 with TRBJ2-7, with D possibly TRBD2 on 5 matching bases. Trimming took off 3 bases at V and 7 bases at J, with 16 bases between the two ends. CDR1 and CDR2 (germline): SNHLY, FYNNEI. This CDR3 is built from 14 residues. The CDR3 DNA follows: TGTGCCAGCAGTGACGGAGCGGTAGGAAGGGAGCAGTACTTC. Amino acids: CASSDGAVGREQYF.

CDR3 in amino acids: CASSADSALTF. The CDR3 nucleotides read TGTGCCAGCAGCGCCGACAGTGCCCTGACCTTC. The J gene is TRBJ1-2, the V gene TRBV9, with D possibly matching TRBD1 (5 bases). The V end lost 3 bases, the J end lost 14 bases, and 14 bases lay between the germline ends. The CDR3 contains 11 residues. The germline V gene has CDR1 SGDLS and CDR2 YYNGEE.

This clone appeared a single time. The J gene is TRBJ1-5, the V gene TRBV30; tentatively, D is TRBD1 (5 bases). The CDR3 spans 12 residues. The ends were cut back, 5 bases at V and 4 bases at J, with 9 bases in the middle. In germline, CDR1 is GTSNPN, CDR2 SVGIG (reference sequence). The CDR3 DNA reads TGTGCCTGGGACAGACAAAATCAGCCCCAGCATTTT. This translates into CAWDRQNQPQHF.

V gene TRBV13 combines with J gene TRBJ1-2; D call uncertain. CDR1 PRHDT and CDR2 FYEKMQ come from the germline V gene (reference sequence). Trimming cost V 5 bases and J 6 bases, with 16 bases left between them. This CDR3 region has 14 residues. The CDR3 nucleotides are TGTGCCAGCAGCCATGCGGAGGGATTGAATGGCTACACCTTC. It translates to CASSHAEGLNGYTF.

The chain is built from TRBV28 and TRBJ2-7; 7 bases are shared with TRBD1. This CDR3 is 15 amino acids long. Trimming at V came to 5 bases and at J to 2 bases, leaving 9 bases not matched to a gene. Germline CDR1 is MDHEN and CDR2 is SYDVKM. CDR3 in amino acids: CASSVPTGSPYEQYF. For the CDR3, the DNA is TGTGCCAGCAGTGTTCCGACAGGGTCCCCCTACGAGCAGTACTTC.

This clone was seen only a few times. The V and J genes are TRBV11-2 and TRBJ1-6, with D unclear. CDR3 length: 12 residues. The V gene's germline CDR1 is SGHAT and CDR2 FQNNGV. Trimming shortened V by 3 bases and J by 8 bases, and 5 bases separated the two germline ends. The CDR3 spells CASSFSDSPLHF. The DNA of the CDR3 is TGTGCCAGCAGCTTTAGTGATTCACCCCTCCACTTT.

J is TRBJ1-4 and V is TRBV2, with D possibly TRBD1 on 5 matching bases. Germline V gene data show CDR1 as SNHLY and CDR2 as FYNNEI. The CDR3 loop spans 14 amino acids. The ends were cut back, 3 bases at V and 7 bases at J, with 12 bases in the middle. This CDR3 is CASSDGGGGEKLFF. CDR3 bases: TGTGCCAGCAGTGACGGGGGGGGAGGTGAAAAACTGTTTTTT. Filled out from reference TRBV2 and TRBJ1-4, the complete variable domain reads EPEVTQTPSHQVTQMGQEVILRCVPISNHLYFYWYRQILGQKVEFLVSFYNNEISEKSEIFDDQFSVERPDGSNFTLKIRSTKLEDSAMYFCASSDGGGGEKLFFGSGTQLSVL.

This rearrangement joins TRBV20-1 to TRBJ2-7; 8 bases align to TRBD2. The germline V gene has CDR1 DFQATT and CDR2 SNEGSKA (reference sequence). The V segment lost 3 bases and the J segment 6 bases; nucleotides outside the gene matches: 7. The CDR3 runs to 13 residues. For the CDR3, the DNA is TGCAGTGCTAGTGCCCAGCGGGGGATCGAGCAGTACTTC. Amino acid sequence: CSASAQRGIEQYF.

The gene calls are TRBV24-1 and TRBJ1-3, with unresolved D. Per germline, CDR1 KGHDR and CDR2 SFDVKD. V lost 2 bases to trimming and J lost 12 bases, with 22 bases between them. This CDR3 region has 16 residues. CDR3: CATSDSGENPTRRIYF. The DNA of the CDR3 is TGTGCCACCAGTGATTCCGGGGAAAACCCTACAAGACGCATATATTTT.